This T cell receptor (beta chain) was identified in a study of blood T cell repertoires in COVID-19. As for the study in general: Researchers got acute and convalescent COVID-19 samples from the United States, Italy and Spain. T cells, B-cell-depleted T cells, or PBMCs provided the cDNA or gDNA that served as material.

The ends lost 0 bases at V and 0 bases at J; junction bases unmatched: 8. This CDR3 has 17 amino acids. Germline values: CDR1 GTSNPN, CDR2 SVGIG (reference sequence). Original processing notes: From reference gene primer amplification, estimates of nucleated cell counts were derived. Some clones are missing from TCRdb's copy, which holds only in-frame ones; the method was immunoSEQ multiplex PCR. From that table come the V and J calls and clone size; the DNA was used to work out D and trimming. The sample gives under 300,000 clones, approximately 87% of which show up once; under 6.5% is in the top ten.

This chain joins TRBV30 and TRBJ1-3; 7 nucleotides agree with TRBD1. The TCR was taken from a man aged 55 to 70 with acute or convalescent COVID-19. Sample: peripheral blood. In DNA form, the CDR3 reads TGTGCCTGGAGTGTACCACCGACAGGGATCTCTGGAAACACCATATATTTT. This codes for CAWSVPPTGISGNTIYF.